This T cell receptor (beta chain) was observed in a study of neurological immune-mediated disorders. The cDNA was synthesized by means of template-switch 5'RACE, which was carried out with 10-nucleotide random UMIs. Via MiXCR, TCRdb re-called the 5' RACE reads, giving one row per CDR3 protein. This repertoire shows around 90,000 distinct CDR3 sequences, 13% found once; its top ten account for around 5.3%. This sample's time point: longitudinal time-point 2. This clonotype was detected ten times or more. V gave up 0 bases and J gave up 0 bases, with 11 bases separating them. The CDR3 runs 15 residues. The germline CDR1 and CDR2 sequences are DFQATT and SNEGSKA (reference sequence).

This receptor was identified in a female donor with HTLV-1-associated myelopathy (HAM/TSP). The rearrangement links TRBV20-1 to TRBJ1-1; D unresolved. Sequences were obtained from PBMCs. CDR3 in amino acids: CSAREPLDLNTEAFF. The CDR3 DNA is TGCAGTGCTAGAGAGCCACTCGACCTGAACACTGAAGCTTTCTTT.